What follows are 15 T cell receptor beta chains derived from one specimen sequenced in a study of blood T cells in healthy people across ages. A sample-barcoded 5' primer and a J-beta primer mix were used in a second PCR of about 7 to 11 cycles. TCRdb processed the 5' RACE reads anew with MiXCR; each CDR3 protein has one entry. Counted here are approximately 850,000 distinct CDR3 sequences, under 55% occurring once; the ten biggest clones make up about a fifth. Specimen: blood. The receptors come from a man aged 60 to 69 in good health.

This clonotype has more than one count but fewer than ten. The genes are TRBV6-2 or TRBV6-3 and TRBJ2-7; TRBD1 is a possible D gene (5 bases). The V end lost 6 bases, the J end lost 1 base, and 13 bases lay between the germline ends. This CDR3 is 14 amino acids long. Germline-derived CDR1 and CDR2 are MNHEY and SVGEGT. This CDR3 is CASSKGSLSYEQYF. The DNA of the CDR3 is TGTGCCAGCAGCAAGGGGTCGCTTTCCTACGAGCAGTACTTC.

At least ten counts were recorded for this clonotype. The chain carries TRBV7-2 and TRBJ2-7, with 9 bases lining up with TRBD1. Germline CDR1 SGHTA, CDR2 FQGNSA. The length of the CDR3 is 15 residues. V dropped 4 bases and J dropped 2; count of bases not matched to a gene: 6. CDR3 in amino acids: CASSYNWDRAYEQYF. In nucleotides, the CDR3 is TGTGCCAGCAGCTACAATTGGGACAGGGCCTACGAGCAGTACTTC.

The chain uses TRBV20-1 and TRBJ2-5; 7 nucleotides line up with TRBD2. V trimming: 0 bases; J trimming: 6 bases; junction bases outside the gene matches: 4. Germline V gene lookup returns CDR1 DFQATT and CDR2 SNEGSKA (reference sequence). This CDR3 contains 13 residues. CDR3 protein: CSAREGGRKTQYF. CDR3 sequence (DNA): TGCAGTGCTAGAGAGGGAGGGCGTAAGACCCAGTACTTC.

This clonotype was recorded many times. J is TRBJ2-1 and V is TRBV25-1; D tentatively reads TRBD1 or TRBD2 (5 bases each). The CDR3 consists of 16 residues. In germline, CDR1 is MGHDK, CDR2 SYGVNS. The germline V and J ends were trimmed by 5 bases and 1 base, with 15 bases remaining between them. The CDR3 reads CASSTSGRASYNEQFF. In nucleotides, the CDR3 is TGTGCCAGCAGTACCTCGGGACGGGCTTCCTACAATGAGCAGTTCTTC.

This clonotype came up a few times. The chain links TRBV3-1 to TRBJ2-4, with TRBD2 matching 7 bases. This CDR3 is 14 amino acids long. Germline CDR1 and CDR2: LGHDT and YNNKEL (reference sequence). Trimming removed 8 bases from V and 4 bases from J; junction bases left unmatched: 8. The CDR3 sequence: CASRERGPKNIQYF. CDR3 DNA sequence: TGTGCCAGCCGCGAGCGGGGTCCAAAAAACATTCAGTACTTC.

This clonotype was seen only a few times. The rearrangement links TRBV2 to TRBJ2-3, with D possibly being TRBD1 or TRBD2 (5 bases each). Deletions cut 3 bases from V and 7 bases from J, with 11 bases between. CDR1 is SNHLY, CDR2 FYNNEI, per germline. The CDR3 length is 13 residues. The CDR3 sequence is CASSDGGANTQYF. DNA of the CDR3: TGTGCCAGCAGTGATGGGGGAGCTAATACGCAGTATTTT.

In this sample, this clonotype turned up a few times. CDR3 coding DNA: TGCAGTGCTAACAGGGGCACTGGGGCCAACGTCCTGACTTTC. Translating it yields CSANRGTGANVLTF. This chain joins TRBV20-1 and TRBJ2-6; 7 nucleotides match TRBD1. The CDR3 has 14 residues. Germline CDR1 is DFQATT and CDR2 is SNEGSKA (reference sequence). The junction had 2 bases not matched to a gene; V was cut back by 4 bases and J by 2 bases.

This clonotype was recorded many times. The chain recombines TRBV20-1 with TRBJ2-7, with D perhaps matching TRBD2 (5 bases). The CDR3 totals 16 residues. Germline V CDR1 and CDR2: DFQATT, SNEGSKA (reference sequence). V shed 6 bases and J shed 1 base, with 22 bases lying between them. CDR3 nucleotide sequence: TGCAGTGCCACAACGCGGGCTAGCCGAGGGTCCTACGAGCAGTACTTC. Residues: CSATTRASRGSYEQYF.

This clonotype was recorded a few times. This chain uses TRBV11-2 with TRBJ2-7; possibly TRBD1 or TRBD2 for D (6 bases each). The CDR3 runs to 15 residues. CDR1 SGHAT and CDR2 FQNNGV come from the germline V gene. The V and J ends lost 1 base and 3 bases respectively, with 13 bases between them. Written as DNA, the CDR3 is TGTGCCAGCAGCTTAGGAGGGGGGCCGAGCTACGAGCAGTACTTC. Its protein product is CASSLGGGPSYEQYF.

The chain has TRBV5-8 and TRBJ1-1; D remains unclear. This CDR3 contains 14 residues. Trimming took 3 bases from V and 6 from J, leaving 15 bases between them. The germline V gene encodes CDR1 SGHTS and CDR2 YDEGEE. CDR3 DNA sequence: TGTGCCAGCAGCTCGGCAGTCCCCGGCGCTGAAGCTTTCTTT. Translated, it gives CASSSAVPGAEAFF.

The rearrangement links TRBV11-1 to TRBJ2-4; 16 bases line up with TRBD2. CDR1 SGHAT and CDR2 FQDESV come from the germline V gene (reference sequence). The CDR3 consists of 23 residues. V trimming: 5 bases; J trimming: 1 base; junction bases outside the gene matches: 20. The CDR3 here is CASSGIRGAGTSGGVSAKNIQYF. The CDR3 bases are TGTGCCAGCAGCGGCATCAGGGGGGCCGGGACTAGCGGGGGGGTATCGGCCAAAAACATTCAGTACTTC.

A few counts support this clonotype. The junction departs from the called germline gene at one end, perhaps through a read error. The chain combines TRBV7-8 with TRBJ1-2, with 9 bases matching TRBD1. Germline loops: CDR1 SGHVS, CDR2 FQNEAQ. The CDR3 spans 15 residues. DNA of the CDR3: TGTGCCCGCAGCCCGACAGGGGGTATCTATAAGGGCTACACCTTC. Encoded protein: CARSPTGGIYKGYTF.

The V gene is TRBV6-2 or TRBV6-3, the J gene TRBJ1-1; 7 nucleotides align to TRBD1. Unmatched junction bases numbered 7, after V lost 2 bases and J lost 7 bases. The CDR3 length is 14 residues. Germline CDR1 MNHEY, CDR2 SVGEGT. CDR3 nucleotides: TGTGCCAGCAGTTACGCGGACAGGCCGGGTGAAGCTTTCTTT. Residues: CASSYADRPGEAFF.

This clonotype was detected once. Possible read error: a much larger clone is one base away. This chain links TRBV29-1 with TRBJ2-1, with D possibly matching TRBD2 (6 bases). V was trimmed by 3 bases and J by 12 bases, leaving 18 bases between them. The CDR3 covers 13 residues. Germline V gene lookup returns CDR1 SQVTM and CDR2 ANQGSEA. The chain's CDR3 is CSVESGVGGGQFF. The CDR3 nucleotides read TGCAGCGTTGAGTCGGGTGTGGGGGGTGGGCAGTTCTTC.

The V gene is TRBV7-6, the J gene TRBJ2-3; TRBD2 agrees at 8 bases. V lost 5 bases, J lost 5 bases, and 9 bases stayed unmatched. This CDR3 is 15 amino acids long. Germline values: CDR1 SGHVS, CDR2 FNYEAQ. CDR3 region: CASSPSAGGLDTQYF. Written as DNA, the CDR3 is TGTGCCAGCAGCCCATCGGCGGGGGGCCTAGATACGCAGTATTTT.